The 28 T cell receptor beta chains listed next were all sequenced from one sample in a study of T-cell memory formation after mild COVID-19 (dated by TCRdb to the early 2020s). The library was built by means of 5' RACE. The reads were generated on an Illumina NovaSeq 6000. The public reads were run again by TCRdb, first through fastp at Q25 and then through MiXCR, and only productive beta chains were kept. Each CDR3 protein appears once, grouped with its most common genes and DNA. In all, the sample holds a few hundred thousand distinct CDR3 sequences, and approximately 9% of those were seen once. In total, the top ten clones hold roughly a fifth of the sample. Sequenced material: PBMCs or a T cell subset sorted from them (not recorded which). The receptors were sampled from a man between 18 and 35 years old who had mild COVID-19 (a few samples of this study predate the infection). The sample titles of this study are shuffled in the database, so cell type and time point are left out; the donor was told from shared clones.

This clonotype has only a few counts. The genes are TRBV4-2 and TRBJ2-5, with D possibly being TRBD2 (7 bases). The CDR3 is 15 amino acids. From germline, CDR1 is LGHNA and CDR2 YNFKEQ. The V end lost 2 bases, the J end lost 5 bases, and 15 bases lay between the germline ends. The CDR3 bases are TGTGCCAGCAGCCAAACTCGGGGGGCGGGGGAGACCCAGTACTTC. Its protein is CASSQTRGAGETQYF.

This clonotype was found a few times. CDR3 loop: CASSDPGRGSNEQYF. The CDR3 DNA reads TGTGCCAGCAGTGACCCCGGTCGAGGTTCCAACGAGCAGTACTTC. The chain has TRBV25-1 and TRBJ2-7; unclear D gene. V dropped 3 bases and J dropped 5 bases, with 17 bases sitting between them. The length of the CDR3 is 15 residues. CDR1 is MGHDK and CDR2 is SYGVNS in the germline V gene.

This clonotype was counted many times. The V gene is TRBV12-3 or TRBV12-4, the J gene TRBJ1-2; D might be TRBD1 (5 bases). The CDR3 covers 14 residues. The V gene lost 3 bases and the J gene lost 8 bases, with 16 bases spanning the gap. The CDR3 sequence: CASSLEGRGSGYTF. The CDR3 DNA reads TGTGCCAGCAGTTTGGAGGGTAGGGGTAGCGGCTACACCTTC.

This clonotype was observed a few times. The J gene is TRBJ1-2, the V gene TRBV5-1, with TRBD1 as a possible D gene (6 bases). This CDR3 region has 14 residues. Trimming pared 3 bases from V and 12 bases from J, leaving 21 bases between. CDR1 SGHRS and CDR2 YFSETQ come from the germline V gene. CDR3 amino acids: CASSSSTGRRSHTF. For the CDR3, the DNA is TGCGCCAGCAGCTCCTCGACAGGCCGTCGAAGTCACACCTTC.

The V and J genes are TRBV25-1 and TRBJ2-7; 11 nucleotides agree with TRBD1. The CDR3 length is 15 residues. The germline gives CDR1 MGHDK, CDR2 SYGVNS. The V gene end was trimmed by 9 bases and the J gene end by 7 bases; junction bases not matched to a gene: 14. CDR3 in amino acids: CASTIGGQGDGEQYF. The DNA of the CDR3 is TGTGCCAGTACGATAGGGGGACAGGGGGATGGGGAGCAGTACTTC.

The V gene is TRBV6-2 or TRBV6-3, the J gene TRBJ2-7; TRBD2 matches 10 bases. The CDR3 sequence is 17 residues long. Trimming cost V 2 bases and J 3 bases; bases outside gene matches: 10. Germline V gene lookup returns CDR1 MNHEY and CDR2 SVGEGT. The CDR3 nucleotides read TGTGCCAGCAGTTACCGAGCGGGGGGGACCTCAAACTACGAGCAGTACTTC. Residues: CASSYRAGGTSNYEQYF.

The genes are TRBV5-6 and TRBJ2-7; 8 bases align to TRBD1. CDR3 length: 13 amino acids. Germline CDR1 SGHDT, CDR2 YYEEEE. V dropped 5 bases and J dropped 2; count of bases not matched to a gene: 3. CDR3 residues: CASSWGQAYEQYV. Written as DNA, the CDR3 is TGTGCCAGCAGTTGGGGACAGGCCTACGAGCAGTACGTC.

This clonotype came up many times. The chain has TRBV14 and TRBJ1-2; D may be TRBD1 (5 bases). In germline, CDR1 is SGHDN, CDR2 FVKESK. V was pared by 4 bases and J by 5 bases, with 8 bases between. The CDR3 length is 12 residues. The CDR3 region is CASSRGSYGYTF. In DNA form, the CDR3 reads TGTGCCAGCAGCCGGGGGTCATATGGCTACACCTTC.

This clonotype was observed a few times. J is TRBJ2-1 and V is TRBV29-1; the match to TRBD1 covers 8 bases. Germline lookup yields CDR1 SQVTM and CDR2 ANQGSEA. Trimming removed 5 bases from V and 3 bases from J; junction bases left unmatched: 3. The CDR3 spans 13 residues. This CDR3 reads CSVSQGVYNEQFF. The CDR3 DNA follows: TGCAGCGTTTCACAGGGGGTCTACAATGAGCAGTTCTTC.

The CDR3 here is CAISGDSTYPTTDTQYF. CDR3 in DNA: TGTGCCATCAGTGGAGACAGTACGTACCCTACCACGGATACGCAGTATTTT. The chain carries TRBV10-3 and TRBJ2-3, with D tentatively TRBD1 (5 bases). Trimming took off 4 bases at V and 6 bases at J, with 23 bases between the two ends. There are 17 residues in the CDR3. Germline CDR1 reads ENHRY; CDR2 reads SYGVKD.

This clonotype was seen more than once but under ten times. The J gene is TRBJ1-2, the V gene TRBV20-1; D unclear. The V gene lost 3 bases and the J gene lost 4 bases, with 12 bases spanning the gap. The CDR3 covers 13 residues. Germline V gives CDR1 DFQATT, CDR2 SNEGSKA (reference sequence). The CDR3 sequence is CSARVRWIYGYTF. The CDR3 nucleotides read TGCAGTGCTAGGGTTCGATGGATCTATGGCTACACCTTC.

The chain links TRBV29-1 to TRBJ2-4; D could derive from TRBD1 or TRBD2 (6 bases each). Trimming pared 0 bases from V and 7 bases from J, leaving 10 bases between. CDR3 size: 13 residues. Germline-derived CDR1 and CDR2 are SQVTM and ANQGSEA. The CDR3 sequence is CSVEDPGANIQYF. For the CDR3, the DNA is TGCAGCGTTGAAGATCCGGGGGCGAACATTCAGTACTTC.

A few counts support this clonotype. The CDR3 region is CSARAGNSNQPQHF. DNA of the CDR3: TGCAGTGCTAGAGCGGGAAATAGCAATCAGCCCCAGCATTTT. The chain combines TRBV20-1 with TRBJ1-5, with D hard to call. Trimming removed 1 base from V and 0 bases from J, with 7 bases in between. The CDR3 extends over 14 amino acids. CDR1 and CDR2 (germline): DFQATT, SNEGSKA (reference sequence).

This clonotype has at least ten counts. The chain is built from TRBV5-1 and TRBJ2-3; a weak D match, TRBD1 (5 bases). Between the trimmed V and J ends, which lost 0 bases and 0 bases, there was a span of 8 bases. Germline V lookup: CDR1 SGHRS, CDR2 YFSETQ. This CDR3 region has 15 residues. The CDR3 coding sequence is TGCGCCAGCAGCTTGGACGGACACAGCACAGATACGCAGTATTTT. Its protein product is CASSLDGHSTDTQYF.

The chain recombines TRBV2 with TRBJ2-2; 7 bases match TRBD1. J was trimmed by 5 bases and V by 5 bases; bases with no gene match: 11. This CDR3 region has 16 residues. CDR1 is SNHLY and CDR2 is FYNNEI in the germline V gene. As DNA, the CDR3 is TGTGCCAGCAGTACCCCGCCGGGACAGAGAACCGGGGAGCTGTTTTTT. This sequence encodes CASSTPPGQRTGELFF.

This clonotype was counted many times. The rearrangement uses TRBV7-9 and TRBJ2-5, with 7 bases aligning to TRBD2. The germline CDR1 and CDR2 sequences are SEHNR and FQNEAQ (reference sequence). Trimming at V came to 5 bases and at J to 5 bases, leaving 11 bases not matched to a gene. The length of the CDR3 is 15 residues. CDR3 sequence (DNA): TGTGCCAGCAGCCCCTGGGGGGGGGGAGAGGAGACCCAGTACTTC. This codes for CASSPWGGGEETQYF. The variable domain in full, completed from reference TRBV7-9 and TRBJ2-5, reads DTGVSQNPRHKITKRGQNVTFRCDPISEHNRLYWYRQTLGQGPEFLTYFQNEAQLEKSRLLSDRFSAERPKGSFSTLEIQRTEQGDSAMYLCASSPWGGGEETQYFGPGTRLLVL.

The sample holds many counts of this clonotype. The gene calls are TRBV20-1 and TRBJ1-1, with D tentatively TRBD1 (6 bases). CDR1 is DFQATT and CDR2 is SNEGSKA in the germline V gene (reference sequence). Trimming pared 3 bases from V and 4 bases from J, leaving 15 bases between. The CDR3 is 14 residues long. Here the CDR3 reads CSAREGGRGTEAFF. DNA for the CDR3: TGCAGTGCTAGGGAAGGGGGGCGAGGCACTGAAGCTTTCTTT.

The CDR3: CASSPRTGPFYNEQFF. The CDR3 nucleotides are TGTGCCAGCAGTCCCCGGACAGGGCCTTTCTACAATGAGCAGTTCTTC. The chain recombines TRBV28 with TRBJ2-1, with TRBD1 identical over 8 bases. J was trimmed by 3 bases and V by 5 bases; bases with no gene match: 9. CDR1 and CDR2 from the germline V gene are MDHEN and SYDVKM. The CDR3 has 16 amino acids.

The V gene is TRBV5-6, the J gene TRBJ2-7, with no clear D. CDR1 is SGHDT and CDR2 is YYEEEE in the germline V gene. The CDR3 runs 13 residues. V was cut by 1 base and J by 7 bases, with 12 bases left in between. CDR3 sequence reads: CASSLTHGGEQYV. The CDR3, as DNA: TGTGCCAGCAGCTTGACACACGGTGGGGAGCAGTACGTC.

The rearrangement uses TRBV4-1 and TRBJ1-6; 7 bases map to TRBD1. Unmatched junction bases numbered 8, after V lost 6 bases and J lost 0 bases. This CDR3 contains 17 residues. Per the germline V gene, CDR1 is MGHRA and CDR2 is YSYEKL. The CDR3 spells CASSPRRDSSYNSPLHF. CDR3 nucleotide sequence: TGCGCCAGCAGTCCCCGTCGGGACAGCTCCTATAATTCACCCCTCCACTTT.

The rearrangement uses TRBV20-1 and TRBJ1-2, with 9 bases identical to TRBD1. This CDR3 has 16 amino acids. After removal of 0 bases from V and 8 bases from J, the junction contained 13 bases not matched to a gene. Per germline, CDR1 DFQATT and CDR2 SNEGSKA (reference sequence). CDR3 bases: TGCAGTGCTAGAGATCGAAGGACAGGGGTCTCGGAGGGCTACACCTTC. This gives the protein CSARDRRTGVSEGYTF.

This clonotype was detected only a few times. V is TRBV4-1 and J is TRBJ1-2; weak D call: TRBD1 (6 bases). Between the trimmed V and J ends, which lost 4 bases and 0 bases, there was a span of 9 bases. This CDR3 contains 14 residues. Looked up from germline, CDR1 is MGHRA and CDR2 is YSYEKL. CDR3 region: CASSPRQANYGYTF. The DNA for the CDR3 is TGCGCCAGCAGCCCACGACAGGCTAACTATGGCTACACCTTC.

This clonotype has just a few counts. The J gene is TRBJ2-7, the V gene TRBV10-3; D is ambiguous. The germline gives CDR1 ENHRY, CDR2 SYGVKD. The V end lost 7 bases, the J end lost 5 bases, and 12 bases lay between the germline ends. This CDR3 is built from 12 residues. This CDR3 is CAIKQETNEQYF. CDR3 bases: TGTGCCATCAAGCAGGAAACAAACGAGCAGTACTTC.

The chain joins TRBV12-5 to TRBJ2-7, with no clear D. CDR1 is LGHNT and CDR2 is FRNRAP in the germline V gene. This CDR3 contains 12 residues. The V end was cut by 0 bases, the J end by 11 bases, with 11 bases between. CDR3 residues: CASGLVPGEKYF. The CDR3 coding sequence is TGTGCTAGTGGTTTGGTACCCGGTGAAAAGTACTTC. Using reference TRBV12-5 and TRBJ2-7 for the parts outside the CDR3, the full variable domain is DARVTQTPRHKVTEMGQEVTMRCQPILGHNTVFWYRQTMMQGLELLAYFRNRAPLDDSGMPKDRFSAEMPDATLATLKIQPSEPRDSAVYFCASGLVPGEKYFGPGTRLTVT.

The chain employs TRBV6-5 and TRBJ1-1; D is uncertain. V was clipped by 7 bases and J by 4 bases, with 16 bases between them. CDR1 and CDR2 (germline): MNHEY, SVGAGI. The CDR3 is 14 amino acids. CDR3 protein: CASIATPLVTEAFF. CDR3 sequence (DNA): TGTGCCAGCATTGCGACCCCCCTGGTCACTGAAGCTTTCTTT.

This clonotype was observed a few times. V and J are TRBV20-1 and TRBJ2-3; 8 bases are shared with TRBD1. The germline CDR1 and CDR2 sequences are DFQATT and SNEGSKA (reference sequence). V was clipped by 3 bases and J by 2 bases; unmatched bases: 10. The CDR3 has 16 residues. CDR3 loop: CSARGDRRISTDTQYF. Here the CDR3 DNA reads TGCAGTGCTAGGGGGGACAGGCGGATCTCCACAGATACGCAGTATTTT.

The rearrangement joins TRBV7-2 to TRBJ1-2; 9 bases line up with TRBD1. CDR1 is SGHTA and CDR2 is FQGNSA in the germline V gene. Trimming cost V 3 bases and J 4 bases; bases outside gene matches: 9. The CDR3 is made up of 16 amino acids. CDR3 DNA: TGTGCCAGCAGCTTCTCCGGGACAGGGAGTTCCTATGGCTACACCTTC. The encoded protein is CASSFSGTGSSYGYTF.

This clonotype turned up a few times. The genes are TRBV20-1 and TRBJ2-1, with D perhaps TRBD1 (6 bases). Between the trimmed V and J ends, which lost 2 bases and 0 bases, there was a span of 8 bases. This CDR3 comprises 14 residues. The germline CDR1 and CDR2 sequences are DFQATT and SNEGSKA (reference sequence). The CDR3 nucleotides read TGCAGTGCTAGACCGGGACACTCCTACAATGAGCAGTTCTTC. This translates into CSARPGHSYNEQFF.